Listed here are 14 T cell receptor beta chains from one sample, sequenced in a study of OX40 agonist ivuxolimab in advanced cancers. Profiled with immunoSEQ multiplex PCR; TCRdb holds only in-frame clones, not every one. The table includes tens of thousands of clones, about 90% detected once. The sequences come from CD4+ or CD8+ T cells sorted from blood, collected in a trial of the OX40 agonist ivuxolimab. The receptors come from an adult with an advanced solid tumor such as melanoma, head and neck, liver or kidney cancer.

This chain uses TRBV7-9 with TRBJ2-5; the D gene could be TRBD1 or TRBD2 (5 bases each). This CDR3 is 14 amino acids long. The germline gives CDR1 SEHNR, CDR2 FQNEAQ (reference sequence). V was cut by 5 bases and J by 5 bases, with 15 bases left in between. The DNA for the CDR3 is TGTGCCAGCAGCCCAAACTTCGGGACGGAGACCCAGTACTTC. It yields the protein CASSPNFGTETQYF.

J is TRBJ1-2 and V is TRBV28; TRBD1 might be the D (5 bases). The V end lost 7 bases, the J end lost 6 bases, and 9 bases lay between the germline ends. This CDR3 region has 11 residues. The germline V gene encodes CDR1 MDHEN and CDR2 SYDVKM. The CDR3 loop reads CASTLGDGYTF. The DNA of the CDR3 is TGTGCCAGCACCCTGGGGGATGGCTACACCTTC.

CDR3 protein: CASSSPGQPFYGYTF. The CDR3, as DNA: TGTGCCAGCAGTTCTCCGGGACAGCCTTTCTATGGCTACACCTTC. The rearrangement joins TRBV6-5 to TRBJ1-2; TRBD1 aligns across 7 bases. The CDR3 has 15 residues. The V gene end was trimmed by 4 bases and the J gene end by 4 bases; junction bases not matched to a gene: 9. Germline loops: CDR1 MNHEY, CDR2 SVGAGI.

The DNA for the CDR3 is TGCAGCGTAGCTGGTGGATCGGGGCAAGAGACCCAGTACTTC. Residues: CSVAGGSGQETQYF. The chain links TRBV29-1 to TRBJ2-5, with D maybe TRBD2 (5 bases). The CDR3 is made up of 14 amino acids. The germline V and J ends were trimmed by 6 bases and 2 bases, with 16 bases remaining between them. Germline V gene data show CDR1 as SQVTM and CDR2 as ANQGSEA.

The chain has TRBV6-1 and TRBJ2-7; D uncertain. The V and J ends lost 2 bases and 2 bases respectively, with 13 bases between them. CDR1 is MNHNS and CDR2 is SASEGT in the germline V gene. The CDR3 has 15 amino acids. This CDR3 reads CASSEQMRLTYEQYF. The CDR3 DNA is TGTGCCAGCAGTGAACAAATGCGGTTGACCTACGAGCAGTACTTC.

The chain links TRBV5-1 to TRBJ1-1; D is possibly TRBD1 (6 bases). Trimming removed 6 bases at V and 6 bases at J, with 21 bases between. Germline V gene data show CDR1 as SGHRS and CDR2 as YFSETQ. This CDR3 region has 15 residues. The DNA for the CDR3 is TGCGCCAGCATAGACGTTAGGCAGGGGATTGCTGAAGCTTTCTTT. It encodes CASIDVRQGIAEAFF.

The chain is built from TRBV19 and TRBJ1-5; D possibly corresponds to TRBD1 (5 bases). Germline V gives CDR1 LNHDA, CDR2 SQIVND (reference sequence). V lost 3 bases and J lost 1, with 22 bases in between. This CDR3 spans 19 amino acids. The CDR3 DNA follows: TGTGCCAGTAGTATTAAGCGGACACCCTCGCGCTGGAGCAATCAGCCCCAGCATTTT. It yields the protein CASSIKRTPSRWSNQPQHF.

This sequence joins TRBV28 and TRBJ2-7, with D perhaps TRBD1 (6 bases). The CDR3 loop spans 15 amino acids. CDR1 is MDHEN, CDR2 SYDVKM, per germline. V shed 2 bases and J shed 0 bases, with 11 bases lying between them. CDR3 coding DNA: TGTGCCAGCAGTTTAGCAGGGGTCACCTCCTACGAGCAGTACTTC. It yields the protein CASSLAGVTSYEQYF. Based on the CDR3 plus reference TRBV28 and TRBJ2-7, the full variable domain is DVKVTQSSRYLVKRTGEKVFLECVQDMDHENMFWYRQDPGLGLRLIYFSYDVKMKEKGDIPEGYSVSREKKERFSLILESASTNQTSMYLCASSLAGVTSYEQYFGPGTRLTVT.

The genes are TRBV12-5 and TRBJ1-1; 10 nucleotides match TRBD1. Germline loops: CDR1 LGHNT, CDR2 FRNRAP. This CDR3 contains 15 residues. V gave up 1 base and J gave up 6 bases; unmatched junction bases: 5. CDR3 DNA: TGTGCTAGTGGTTTGGAAAGGGGACAGGGGTCTGAAGCTTTCTTT. It specifies CASGLERGQGSEAFF.

The chain joins TRBV30 to TRBJ2-5; D not resolved. Germline CDR1 GTSNPN, CDR2 SVGIG (reference sequence). Trimming took off 3 bases at V and 7 bases at J, with 9 bases between the two ends. CDR3 length: 11 amino acids. The CDR3, as DNA: TGTGCCTGGAGCCCCGGATGGACCCAGTACTTC. Residues: CAWSPGWTQYF.

Only one count was recorded for this clone. This chain connects TRBV29-1 to TRBJ1-1, with 8 bases aligning to TRBD1. The length of the CDR3 is 12 residues. Losses at the gene ends were 6 bases for V and 5 bases for J; bases not matched to a gene: 5. Germline-derived CDR1 and CDR2 are SQVTM and ANQGSEA. CDR3 DNA sequence: TGCAGCGTAGACAGGGGCGGGACTGAAGCTTTCTTT. Its protein is CSVDRGGTEAFF.

This rearrangement joins TRBV19 to TRBJ2-5; D is perhaps TRBD1 (6 bases). The J call may be mistaken, given a closer DNA end match to TRBJ2-7. The CDR3 runs 14 residues. The V gene's germline CDR1 is LNHDA and CDR2 SQIVND (reference sequence). CDR3 bases: TGTGCCAGTAGGAAAGGACAGAACTCCTACGAGCAGTACTTC. Translating gives CASRKGQNSYEQYF.

This chain uses TRBV4-1 with TRBJ2-1; 8 positions match TRBD1. Germline loops: CDR1 MGHRA, CDR2 YSYEKL. The V segment lost 0 bases and the J segment 9 bases; nucleotides outside the gene matches: 7. This CDR3 has 15 amino acids. The CDR3 DNA reads TGCGCCAGCAGCCAAGAGGGGACAGGAGGTGGTGAGCAGTTCTTC. It encodes CASSQEGTGGGEQFF.

The chain employs TRBV6-5 and TRBJ1-2; the D gene is possibly TRBD1 (5 bases). This CDR3 has 14 residues. Germline V lookup: CDR1 MNHEY, CDR2 SVGAGI. The V and J ends lost 7 bases and 3 bases respectively, with 15 bases between them. CDR3 loop: CASTDLGHHYGYTF. The CDR3, as DNA: TGTGCCAGCACCGACCTGGGGCACCACTATGGCTACACCTTC.